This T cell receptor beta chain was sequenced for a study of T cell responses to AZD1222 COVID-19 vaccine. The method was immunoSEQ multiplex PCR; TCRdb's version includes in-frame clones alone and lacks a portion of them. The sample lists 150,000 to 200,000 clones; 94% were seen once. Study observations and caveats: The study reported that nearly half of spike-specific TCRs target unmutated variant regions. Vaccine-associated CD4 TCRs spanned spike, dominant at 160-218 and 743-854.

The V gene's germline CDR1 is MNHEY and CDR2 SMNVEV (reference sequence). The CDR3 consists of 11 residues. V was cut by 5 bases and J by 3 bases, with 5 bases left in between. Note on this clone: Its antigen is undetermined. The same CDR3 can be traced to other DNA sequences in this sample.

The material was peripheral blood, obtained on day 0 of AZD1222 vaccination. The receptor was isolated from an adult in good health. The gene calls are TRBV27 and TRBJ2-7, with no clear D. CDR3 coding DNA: TGTGCCAGCAGTAGTGGCTACGAGCAGTACTTC. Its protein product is CASSSGYEQYF.